The next 12 T cell receptor beta chains were all read from a single sample in a study of CD8 T cells in ankylosing spondylitis. TCRdb ran MiXCR on the 5' RACE reads and lists one entry per CDR3 protein. The table lists under 200,000 distinct CDR3 sequences, around a tenth of them singletons, with about 16% in the top ten. Specimen: blood, either unsorted or a sorted T cell fraction (not recorded which). The receptors were gathered from a female donor with ankylosing spondylitis or in good health (not recorded which).

V and J are TRBV27 and TRBJ2-7, with unresolved D. Germline values: CDR1 MNHEY, CDR2 SMNVEV (reference sequence). V lost 3 bases and J 3 bases, leaving 15 bases between the germline ends. The CDR3 loop spans 15 amino acids. CDR3 sequence (DNA): TGTGCCAGCAGTTTGGGTAGCCCCTCAGTCTACGAGCAGTACTTC. Amino acids: CASSLGSPSVYEQYF.

This clonotype has just a few counts. In DNA, the CDR3 is TGTGCCAGCAGTTACCGGACTTACAATGAGCAGTTCTTC. Its protein product is CASSYRTYNEQFF. The V and J genes are TRBV6-6 and TRBJ2-1; tentative D call: TRBD2 (5 bases). The CDR3 sequence is 13 residues long. The V end lost 2 bases, the J end lost 4 bases, and 6 bases lay between the germline ends. Germline V gene sequence: CDR1 MNHNY, CDR2 SVGAGI (reference sequence).

This clonotype has ten or more counts. The rearrangement links TRBV20-1 to TRBJ2-1; 7 bases match TRBD1. The CDR3 extends over 13 amino acids. Trimming at V came to 4 bases and at J to 6 bases, leaving 6 bases not matched to a gene. Germline V lookup: CDR1 DFQATT, CDR2 SNEGSKA (reference sequence). CDR3 nucleotide sequence: TGCAGTGCTATGCAGGGGGATCCCAATGAGCAGTTCTTC. It translates to CSAMQGDPNEQFF.

This clonotype occurred a few times. V gene TRBV12-3 or TRBV12-4 combines with J gene TRBJ1-2; no definite D call. V was pared by 0 bases and J by 4 bases, with 6 bases between. This CDR3 is built from 13 residues. The CDR3 coding sequence is TGTGCCAGCAGTTTAGCCGTAAGCTATGGCTACACCTTC. Translating it yields CASSLAVSYGYTF.

The chain uses TRBV9 and TRBJ2-7; no reliable D call. V was cut by 0 bases and J by 2 bases, with 12 bases left in between. The CDR3 contains 15 residues. CDR1 SGDLS and CDR2 YYNGEE come from the germline V gene. The CDR3 DNA sequence: TGTGCCAGCAGCGTAGCTGAGAGGCCCACCTACGAGCAGTACTTC. This codes for CASSVAERPTYEQYF.

The table lists this clonotype with many counts. This chain connects TRBV28 to TRBJ2-5; D unclear. The germline V gene has CDR1 MDHEN and CDR2 SYDVKM. The CDR3 totals 14 residues. Trimming shortened V by 1 base and J by 4 bases, and 10 bases separated the two germline ends. The CDR3 sequence: CASSLLGSGETQYF. As DNA, the CDR3 is TGTGCCAGCAGTTTATTAGGTTCGGGAGAGACCCAGTACTTC.

J is TRBJ2-3 and V is TRBV4-2, with 9 positions matching TRBD2. Germline V gene sequence: CDR1 LGHNA, CDR2 YNFKEQ. This CDR3 contains 15 residues. The V and J ends lost 2 bases and 4 bases, in that order; junction bases with no gene match: 4. The chain's CDR3 is CASSQPSGRPDTQYF. For the CDR3, the DNA is TGTGCCAGCAGCCAACCCAGCGGGAGGCCAGATACGCAGTATTTT.

The genes are TRBV2 and TRBJ2-7; D gene uncertain. The germline V and J ends were trimmed by 4 bases and 5 bases, with 6 bases remaining between them. The germline CDR1 and CDR2 sequences are SNHLY and FYNNEI. The CDR3 spans 11 residues. The CDR3 spells CASSVTDEQYF. The DNA for the CDR3 is TGTGCCAGCAGTGTCACGGACGAGCAGTACTTC.

Only a few counts were recorded for this clonotype. This chain links TRBV5-1 with TRBJ2-2, with a possible D match to TRBD1 (5 bases). Between the trimmed V and J ends, which lost 7 bases and 0 bases, there was a span of 13 bases. The germline CDR1 and CDR2 sequences are SGHRS and YFSETQ. The length of the CDR3 is 15 residues. CDR3 nucleotides: TGCGCCAGCTCGGAAGGGGTTACGAACACCGGGGAGCTGTTTTTT. This translates into CASSEGVTNTGELFF. Filled out from reference TRBV5-1 and TRBJ2-2, the complete variable domain reads KAGVTQTPRYLIKTRGQQVTLSCSPISGHRSVSWYQQTPGQGLQFLFEYFSETQRNKGNFPGRFSGRQFSNSRSEMNVSTLELGDSALYLCASSEGVTNTGELFFGEGSRLTVL.

This clonotype turned up a few times. V usage is TRBV27 and J usage is TRBJ2-5, with D perhaps being TRBD1 or TRBD2 (7 bases each). V gave up 2 bases and J gave up 7 bases, with 14 bases separating them. Per the germline V gene, CDR1 is MNHEY and CDR2 is SMNVEV (reference sequence). The CDR3 contains 14 residues. In DNA, the CDR3 is TGTGCCAGCAGTTTACCCGACAGGGAGGGGACCCAGTACTTC. Translating it yields CASSLPDREGTQYF.

This clonotype has just a few counts. The V gene is TRBV2, the J gene TRBJ2-7, with TRBD1 identical over 12 bases. Trimming removed 3 bases from V and 7 bases from J; junction bases left unmatched: 7. This CDR3 spans 15 amino acids. In germline, CDR1 is SNHLY, CDR2 FYNNEI. Here the CDR3 reads CASSDGTGGRWEQYF. CDR3 coding DNA: TGTGCCAGCAGTGATGGGACAGGGGGCAGGTGGGAGCAGTACTTC.

The gene calls are TRBV20-1 and TRBJ2-1; TRBD2 agrees at 7 bases. J lost 4 bases, V lost 6 bases, and 9 bases had no gene match. Germline CDR1 and CDR2: DFQATT and SNEGSKA (reference sequence). This CDR3 contains 14 residues. The CDR3 sequence: CSAPGLAVYNEQFF. In DNA form, the CDR3 reads TGCAGTGCCCCCGGGCTAGCGGTATACAATGAGCAGTTCTTC.